These 10 T cell receptor beta chains share one sample of origin, sequenced in a study of early T cells in non-severe SARS-CoV-2 infection. TCRdb reanalysed the 5' RACE reads using MiXCR and keeps one entry per CDR3 protein. In the table there are about 30,000 distinct CDR3 sequences, roughly 5% of which are singletons. The sample consisted of whole blood. These receptors were taken from an adult who was a healthcare worker with PCR-confirmed SARS-CoV-2 infection or an uninfected control (not recorded which).

This clonotype came up many times. This chain connects TRBV7-2 to TRBJ1-2; D remains unclear. CDR1 SGHTA and CDR2 FQGNSA come from the germline V gene. Trimming removed 5 bases from V and 4 bases from J, with 17 bases in between. This CDR3 is built from 15 residues. In DNA, the CDR3 is TGTGCCAGCAGCCCCCCCTACCGCGCCGGCTATGGCTACACCTTC. Protein: CASSPPYRAGYGYTF.

This clonotype was observed at least ten times. The V call is TRBV28, the J call TRBJ1-6; D is perhaps TRBD1 (6 bases). V was pared by 4 bases and J by 10 bases, with 17 bases between. CDR1 is MDHEN, CDR2 SYDVKM, per germline. The CDR3 length is 15 residues. The CDR3 bases are TGTGCCAGCAGTTGGGGGGGACAACTCTACTCACCCCTCCACTTT. Translating gives CASSWGGQLYSPLHF.

At least ten counts were recorded for this clonotype. The genes are TRBV11-3 and TRBJ2-1; a weak D match, TRBD2 (5 bases). Between the trimmed V and J ends, which lost 6 bases and 7 bases, there was a span of 22 bases. The CDR3 has 16 residues. Germline CDR1 and CDR2: SGHNT and YENEEA. The CDR3 loop is CASSVFERTQSNEQFF. The CDR3 DNA is TGTGCCAGCAGTGTCTTCGAGCGGACCCAGAGTAATGAGCAGTTCTTC.

This clonotype showed up many times. This sequence joins TRBV5-1 and TRBJ2-1; 12 bases agree with TRBD2. Germline-derived CDR1 and CDR2 are SGHRS and YFSETQ. The CDR3 totals 16 residues. The V gene end was trimmed by 0 bases and the J gene end by 4 bases; junction bases not matched to a gene: 2. For the CDR3, the DNA is TGCGCCAGCAGCTTGGGACTAGCGGGGGTGTACAATGAGCAGTTCTTC. It encodes CASSLGLAGVYNEQFF.

This clonotype was counted at least ten times. The chain recombines TRBV5-1 with TRBJ2-3; perhaps TRBD2 as D (6 bases). Trimming cost V 4 bases and J 2 bases, with 11 bases left between them. Germline lookup yields CDR1 SGHRS and CDR2 YFSETQ. This CDR3 contains 14 residues. The CDR3 nucleotides are TGCGCCAGCAGCCCCGGGACTGCCACAGATACGCAGTATTTT. Protein sequence: CASSPGTATDTQYF. Looking up the rest from reference TRBV5-1 and TRBJ2-3 gives the full variable domain: KAGVTQTPRYLIKTRGQQVTLSCSPISGHRSVSWYQQTPGQGLQFLFEYFSETQRNKGNFPGRFSGRQFSNSRSEMNVSTLELGDSALYLCASSPGTATDTQYFGPGTRLTVL.

This clonotype was found many times. The chain joins TRBV25-1 to TRBJ1-2; 8 bases match TRBD1. Germline CDR1 and CDR2: MGHDK and SYGVNS. The V and J ends lost 3 bases and 6 bases, in that order; junction bases with no gene match: 9. CDR3 length equals 15 residues. Here the CDR3 DNA reads TGTGCCAGCAGTGATCCGACGACAGGGGCACATGGCTACACCTTC. Protein sequence: CASSDPTTGAHGYTF.

This clonotype has at least ten counts. The genes are TRBV20-1 and TRBJ2-1; the D gene is possibly TRBD2 (6 bases). This CDR3 region has 14 residues. The ends were cut back, 5 bases at V and 4 bases at J, with 15 bases in the middle. CDR1 DFQATT and CDR2 SNEGSKA come from the germline V gene (reference sequence). The CDR3 reads CSAASSARYNEQFF. CDR3 in DNA: TGCAGTGCTGCCTCTAGCGCAAGATACAATGAGCAGTTCTTC.

This clonotype was picked up many times. In DNA form, the CDR3 reads TGCAGTGCTTACCGGGACAGGGGCTATGGCTACACCTTC. Encoded protein: CSAYRDRGYGYTF. V gene TRBV20-1 combines with J gene TRBJ1-2, with TRBD1 matching 10 bases. This CDR3 comprises 13 residues. Unmatched junction bases numbered 4, after V lost 5 bases and J lost 4 bases. Germline V gives CDR1 DFQATT, CDR2 SNEGSKA (reference sequence).

This clonotype was found many times. The chain employs TRBV5-5 and TRBJ2-7; TRBD1 matches at 8 bases. This CDR3 comprises 14 residues. With V trimmed by 5 bases and J by 0 bases, 4 bases remained unmatched. CDR1 and CDR2 from the germline V gene are SGHKS and YYEKEE (reference sequence). The CDR3 DNA sequence: TGTGCCAGCAGACGACAGGGGAGCTCCTACGAGCAGTACTTC. Its translation: CASRRQGSSYEQYF.

The chain couples TRBV6-2 or TRBV6-3 to TRBJ1-6, with a tentative D call TRBD1 (6 bases). V was pared by 6 bases and J by 0 bases, with 12 bases between. CDR1 is MNHEY and CDR2 is SVGEGT in the germline V gene. CDR3 length: 16 residues. CDR3 coding DNA: TGTGCCAGCAGACCCGACAGGAGCTCCTATAATTCACCCCTCCACTTT. Translation gives CASRPDRSSYNSPLHF.